The entry that follows covers one T cell receptor (beta chain) sequence. What it recognizes is unknown. The data were obtained in a study of cytomegalovirus exposure and HLA in healthy donors. Trimming stripped 5 bases from V and 1 base from J, with 14 bases between. There are 15 residues in the CDR3. Per germline, CDR1 SEHNR and CDR2 FQNEAQ (reference sequence). Findings of the study overall: Researchers counted over 150 TCR beta chains as cytomegalovirus-associated. Only CMV serostatus was available as immune exposure information.

Researchers ran the PCR with 60 Vbeta and 13 Jbeta primers. Data came from immunoSEQ multiplex PCR; TCRdb stores just in-frame clones and leaves some out. The sample lists 100,000 to 150,000 clones; around 78% were seen once. The rearrangement links TRBV7-9 to TRBJ1-2; the D is unclear. This receptor was identified in a man between 40 and 49 years old in good health and CMV-seronegative. What was sequenced was PBMCs. CDR3 loop: CASSPSGAFNYGYTF. The CDR3 coding sequence is TGTGCCAGCAGCCCTTCCGGTGCCTTTAACTATGGCTACACCTTC.